This T cell receptor beta chain was observed in a study of post-analysis software for immune sequencing data. In the study overall: The disease courses covered relapsing-remitting, secondary progressive and progressive-relapsing multiple sclerosis.

Included in the TCR beta cDNA libraries were unique molecular identifiers. It was from roughly 1.1 to 9.2 million T cells that approximately 500,000 cDNA molecules came. TCRdb analysed the PCR reads with MiXCR anew, one entry per CDR3 protein. The sample yields hundreds of thousands of distinct CDR3 sequences, under 55% seen once. This clonotype turned up a few times. Its antigen is undetermined. Study results and caveats: Normalized Chao1 diversity in multiple sclerosis patients fell significantly below that of controls. Samples made in the same batch grouped tightly together by F measure. TRBV5-6, TRBV5-1 and TRBV20-1 belonged to a set of roughly five TRBV segments that were more frequent in patients than controls.

CDR3 length equals 15 residues. The ends were cut back, 5 bases at V and 1 base at J, with 14 bases in the middle. The germline gives CDR1 MNHEY, CDR2 SMNVEV (reference sequence). The gene calls are TRBV27 and TRBJ1-2; possibly TRBD1 for D (6 bases). Sequencing was carried out using blood. The clonotype originates from a girl under 18 with multiple sclerosis. The CDR3 DNA sequence: TGTGCCAGCAGTCTGGACAGCTCATATAACTATGGCTACACCTTC. It encodes CASSLDSSYNYGYTF.